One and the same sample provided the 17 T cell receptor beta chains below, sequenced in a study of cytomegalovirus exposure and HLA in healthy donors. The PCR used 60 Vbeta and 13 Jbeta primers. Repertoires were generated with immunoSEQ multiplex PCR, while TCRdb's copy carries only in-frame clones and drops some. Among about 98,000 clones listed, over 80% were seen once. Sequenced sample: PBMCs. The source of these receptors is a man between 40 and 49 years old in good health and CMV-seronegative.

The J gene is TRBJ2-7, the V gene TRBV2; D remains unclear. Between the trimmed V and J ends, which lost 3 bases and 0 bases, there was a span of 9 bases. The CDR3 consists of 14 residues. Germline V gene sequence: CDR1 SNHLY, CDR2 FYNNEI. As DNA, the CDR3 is TGTGCCAGCAGTGAGGGCAAATACTCCTACGAGCAGTACTTC. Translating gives CASSEGKYSYEQYF. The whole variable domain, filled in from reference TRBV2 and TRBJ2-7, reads EPEVTQTPSHQVTQMGQEVILRCVPISNHLYFYWYRQILGQKVEFLVSFYNNEISEKSEIFDDQFSVERPDGSNFTLKIRSTKLEDSAMYFCASSEGKYSYEQYFGPGTRLTVT.

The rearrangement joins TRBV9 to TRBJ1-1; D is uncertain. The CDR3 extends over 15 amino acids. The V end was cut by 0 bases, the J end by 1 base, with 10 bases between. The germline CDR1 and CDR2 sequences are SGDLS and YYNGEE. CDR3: CASSVGNTANTEAFF. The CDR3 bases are TGTGCCAGCAGCGTAGGAAACACAGCGAACACTGAAGCTTTCTTT. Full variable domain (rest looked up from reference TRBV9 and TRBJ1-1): DSGVTQTPKHLITATGQRVTLRCSPRSGDLSVYWYQQSLDQGLQFLIQYYNGEERAKGNILERFSAQQFPDLHSELNLSSLELGDSALYFCASSVGNTANTEAFFGQGTRLTVV.

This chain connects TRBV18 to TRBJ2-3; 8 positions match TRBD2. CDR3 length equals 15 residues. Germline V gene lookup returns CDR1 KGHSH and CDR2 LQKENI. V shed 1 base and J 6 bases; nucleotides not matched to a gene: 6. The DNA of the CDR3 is TGTGCCAGCTCACCACTAGCGGGGCGAGGGGATACGCAGTATTTT. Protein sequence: CASSPLAGRGDTQYF.

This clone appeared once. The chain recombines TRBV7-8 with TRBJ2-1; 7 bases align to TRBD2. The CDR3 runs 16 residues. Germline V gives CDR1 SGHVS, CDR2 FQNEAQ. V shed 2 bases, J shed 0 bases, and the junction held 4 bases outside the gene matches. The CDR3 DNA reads TGTGCCAGCAGCTTACTAGCGGCGAGCTCCTACAATGAGCAGTTCTTC. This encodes CASSLLAASSYNEQFF.

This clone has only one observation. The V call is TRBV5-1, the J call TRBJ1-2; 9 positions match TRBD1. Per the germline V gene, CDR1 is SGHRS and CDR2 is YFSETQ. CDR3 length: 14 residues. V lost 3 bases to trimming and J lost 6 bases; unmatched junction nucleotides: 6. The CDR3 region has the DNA TGCGCCAGCAGCTCCCGTCGACAGGGGGATGGCTACACCTTC. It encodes CASSSRRQGDGYTF.

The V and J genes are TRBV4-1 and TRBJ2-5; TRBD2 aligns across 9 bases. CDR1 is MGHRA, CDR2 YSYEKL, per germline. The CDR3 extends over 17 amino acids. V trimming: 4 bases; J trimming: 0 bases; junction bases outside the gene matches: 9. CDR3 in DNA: TGCGCCAGCAGCCGGCGGGGGGGCGGGGGGTACCAAGAGACCCAGTACTTC. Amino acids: CASSRRGGGGYQETQYF.

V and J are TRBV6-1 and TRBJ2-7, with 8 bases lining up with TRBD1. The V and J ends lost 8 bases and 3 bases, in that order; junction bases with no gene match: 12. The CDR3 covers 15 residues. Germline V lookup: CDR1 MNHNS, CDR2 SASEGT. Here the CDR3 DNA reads TGTGCCAGCGCAGAGGACAGGGCCCTTCGCTACGAGCAGTACTTC. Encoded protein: CASAEDRALRYEQYF.

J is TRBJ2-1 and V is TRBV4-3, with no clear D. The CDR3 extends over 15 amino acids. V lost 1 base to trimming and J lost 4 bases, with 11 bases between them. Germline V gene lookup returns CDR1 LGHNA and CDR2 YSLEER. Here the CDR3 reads CASSQAGSYYNEQFF. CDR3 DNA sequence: TGCGCCAGCAGCCAAGCGGGTTCTTATTACAATGAGCAGTTCTTC.

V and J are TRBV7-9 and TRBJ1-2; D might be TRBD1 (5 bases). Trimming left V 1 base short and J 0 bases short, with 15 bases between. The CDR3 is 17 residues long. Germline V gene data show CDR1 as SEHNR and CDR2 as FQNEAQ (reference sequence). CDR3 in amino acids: CASSLGSLRGANYGYTF. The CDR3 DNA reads TGTGCCAGCAGCTTAGGTTCTCTTCGGGGGGCTAACTATGGCTACACCTTC.

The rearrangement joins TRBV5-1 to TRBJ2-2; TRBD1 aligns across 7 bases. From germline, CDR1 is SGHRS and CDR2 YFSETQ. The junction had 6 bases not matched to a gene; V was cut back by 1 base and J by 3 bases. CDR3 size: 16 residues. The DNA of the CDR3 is TGCGCCAGCAGCTTGATGACAGGGATGTACACCGGGGAGCTGTTTTTT. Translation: CASSLMTGMYTGELFF.

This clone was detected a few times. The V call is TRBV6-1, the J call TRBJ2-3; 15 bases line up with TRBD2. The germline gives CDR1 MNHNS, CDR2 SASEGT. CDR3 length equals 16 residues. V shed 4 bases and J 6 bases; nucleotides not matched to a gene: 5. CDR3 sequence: CASSVSGTSGGDTQYF. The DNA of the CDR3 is TGTGCCAGCAGTGTGTCCGGGACTAGCGGGGGGGATACGCAGTATTTT.

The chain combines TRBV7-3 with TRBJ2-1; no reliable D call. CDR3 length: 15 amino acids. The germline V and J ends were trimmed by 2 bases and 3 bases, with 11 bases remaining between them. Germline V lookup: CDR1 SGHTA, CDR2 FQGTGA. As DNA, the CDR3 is TGTGCCAGCAGCTTAGGCGGCGGTGACTACAATGAGCAGTTCTTC. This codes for CASSLGGGDYNEQFF.

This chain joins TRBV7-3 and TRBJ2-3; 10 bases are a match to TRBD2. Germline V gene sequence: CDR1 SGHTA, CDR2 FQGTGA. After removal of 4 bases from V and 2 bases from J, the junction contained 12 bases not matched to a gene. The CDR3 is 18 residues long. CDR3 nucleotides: TGTGCCAGCAGCTCCCAGTCATATAGCGGGGGGTACACAGATACGCAGTATTTT. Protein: CASSSQSYSGGYTDTQYF.

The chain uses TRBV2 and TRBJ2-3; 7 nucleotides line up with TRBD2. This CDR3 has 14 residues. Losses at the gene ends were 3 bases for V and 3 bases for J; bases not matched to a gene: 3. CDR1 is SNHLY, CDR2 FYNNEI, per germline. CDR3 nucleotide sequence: TGTGCCAGCAGTGACTCTAGCGGAACAGATACGCAGTATTTT. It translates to CASSDSSGTDTQYF.

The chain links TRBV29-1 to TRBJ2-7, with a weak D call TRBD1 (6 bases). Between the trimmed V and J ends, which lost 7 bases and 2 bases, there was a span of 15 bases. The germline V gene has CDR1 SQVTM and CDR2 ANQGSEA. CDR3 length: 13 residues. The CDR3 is CSAVWDTTYEQYF. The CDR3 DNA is TGCAGCGCTGTCTGGGACACAACCTACGAGCAGTACTTC.

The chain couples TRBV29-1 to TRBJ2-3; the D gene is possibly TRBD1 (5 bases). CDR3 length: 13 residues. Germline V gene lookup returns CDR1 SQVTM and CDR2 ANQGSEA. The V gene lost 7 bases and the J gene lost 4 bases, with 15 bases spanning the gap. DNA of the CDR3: TGCAGCGAAGGGCAGGGTATATCAGATACGCAGTATTTT. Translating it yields CSEGQGISDTQYF.

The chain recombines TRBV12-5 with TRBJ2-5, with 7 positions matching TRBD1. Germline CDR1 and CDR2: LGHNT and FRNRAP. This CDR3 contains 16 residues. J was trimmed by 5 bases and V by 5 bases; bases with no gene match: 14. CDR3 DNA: TGTGCTAGTGGTCCGGTCCCCAGACAGGGTAGGGAGACCCAGTACTTC. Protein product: CASGPVPRQGRETQYF.